One TCR beta chain is described in this entry. Its antigen is unidentified. The sample belongs to a study of cytomegalovirus exposure and HLA in healthy donors. In the PCR, 60 Vbeta and 13 Jbeta primers were used. Profiling relied on immunoSEQ multiplex PCR, and the TCRdb table lists in-frame clones only, not all of them. The sample lists about 180,000 clones, 77% seen once, with roughly 3.5% in the top ten. CDR3 length: 14 amino acids. Losses at the gene ends were 4 bases for V and 6 bases for J; bases not matched to a gene: 6. CDR1 SGHVS and CDR2 FQNEAQ come from the germline V gene. Findings and caveats of the study: In vitro data verified a few CMV-associated chains as specific for CMV antigens.

The receptor was isolated from a woman aged 55-75 years in good health and CMV-seropositive. V usage is TRBV7-8 and J usage is TRBJ2-7; 10 bases are a match to TRBD1. Sample: PBMCs. The CDR3 loop is CASSSRQGAGEQYF. CDR3 bases: TGTGCCAGCAGCTCCAGACAGGGGGCTGGCGAGCAGTACTTC.